A single sample gave rise to the 2 T cell receptor beta chains below, sequenced in a study of T cell repertoires in cytomegalovirus infection (dated by TCRdb to the late 2010s). Sequencing took place on an Illumina HiSeq 1500. TCRdb's own reprocessing of the public reads used fastp at Q25 and MiXCR and kept productive beta chains. Each entry merges the rows of one CDR3 protein and shows their most common DNA and genes. This sample is represented by 210,000 or so distinct CDR3 sequences; around 6.4% of them were singletons. The biggest ten clones account for roughly 6.5% of the sample. Sequenced material: PBMCs. The receptors shown here come from a human donor in good health (CMV status not recorded). Some clones in this sample may be carry-over from other donors' samples.

In this sample, this clonotype turned up many times. This chain links TRBV6-5 with TRBJ2-2, with D perhaps matching TRBD1 (6 bases). Trimming stripped 6 bases from V and 5 bases from J, with 13 bases between. The germline gives CDR1 MNHEY, CDR2 SVGAGI. The CDR3 has 14 amino acids. In DNA, the CDR3 is TGTGCCAGCAGAAACAGGGAACGGACCGGGGAGCTGTTTTTT. As protein: CASRNRERTGELFF.

About this clonotype: This may arise from a read error, as a much more abundant clone is one base away. This rearrangement joins TRBV10-2 to TRBJ2-1; a possible D gene is TRBD2 (6 bases). The CDR3 loop spans 14 amino acids. Germline V gives CDR1 WSHSY, CDR2 SAAADI. Written as DNA, the CDR3 is TGCACCAGCAGGGACGCGGGGCCCTACAATGAGCAGTTCTTC. Residues: CTSRDAGPYNEQFF.